The 11 T cell receptor beta chains below all came from one sample that was sequenced in a study of long-term antiretroviral therapy in people with HIV (dated 2022 in TCRdb). Sequencing of the TRB variable region was done with the immunoSEQ hsTCRB v3.0 assay at survey level resolution. This is the immuneACCESS table as TCRdb keeps it, with only in-frame sequences that have V and J called. A part of the clones is gone; compared with another copy, unresolved V genes explain less than half, and the rest is unexplained. The sample table contains approximately 33,000 clones; only one count was recorded for roughly 85% of them. The top ten constitute roughly 3.5% of the sample. Sequencing used unsorted PBMCs, obtained 0.8 years before starting antiretroviral therapy. The origin of the receptors is a man between 18 and 29 years old with HIV.

The genes are TRBV5-6 and TRBJ1-2, with D perhaps matching TRBD1 (5 bases). Germline V gene data show CDR1 as SGHDT and CDR2 as YYEEEE. The V gene lost 3 bases and the J gene lost 8 bases, with 11 bases spanning the gap. This CDR3 is 12 amino acids long. The CDR3 DNA reads TGTGCCAGCAGCTGGGGCGGAGGAGGCTACACCTTC. This gives the protein CASSWGGGGYTF. Together with reference TRBV5-6 and TRBJ1-2, the CDR3 gives the full variable domain: DAGVTQSPTHLIKTRGQQVTLRCSPKSGHDTVSWYQQALGQGPQFIFQYYEEEERQRGNFPDRFSGHQFPNYSSELNVNALLLGDSALYLCASSWGGGGYTFGSGTRLTVV.

The chain recombines TRBV7-3 with TRBJ1-2; D unresolved. The CDR3 has 15 residues. V lost 5 bases and J 4 bases, leaving 17 bases between the germline ends. CDR1 SGHTA and CDR2 FQGTGA come from the germline V gene. CDR3 nucleotides: TGTGCCAGCAGCCCCACCGGCAGATCCCCCTATGGCTACACCTTC. Amino acids: CASSPTGRSPYGYTF.

The chain has TRBV6-5 and TRBJ2-3, with D maybe TRBD1 (6 bases). The CDR3 extends over 15 amino acids. In germline, CDR1 is MNHEY, CDR2 SVGAGI. The V end was cut by 4 bases, the J end by 2 bases, with 13 bases between. The CDR3 loop reads CASSSPTGSTDTQYF. CDR3 nucleotides: TGTGCCAGCAGTTCCCCAACAGGGTCCACAGATACGCAGTATTTT.

The V gene is TRBV6-1, the J gene TRBJ2-6; D gene ambiguous. Germline CDR1 is MNHNS and CDR2 is SASEGT. The CDR3 runs to 17 residues. Trimming removed 1 base from V and 0 bases from J, with 10 bases in between. In nucleotides, the CDR3 is TGTGCCAGCAGTGAAGTTATTCTATTCTCTGGGGCCAACGTCCTGACTTTC. Translation gives CASSEVILFSGANVLTF.

The rearrangement joins TRBV2 to TRBJ1-2; D unclear. In germline, CDR1 is SNHLY, CDR2 FYNNEI. V was cut by 4 bases and J by 5 bases, with 5 bases left in between. This CDR3 has 11 amino acids. The CDR3 DNA reads TGTGCCAGCAGTGGGGAATATGGCTACACCTTC. It codes for CASSGEYGYTF. Full variable domain (missing parts from reference TRBV2 and TRBJ1-2): EPEVTQTPSHQVTQMGQEVILRCVPISNHLYFYWYRQILGQKVEFLVSFYNNEISEKSEIFDDQFSVERPDGSNFTLKIRSTKLEDSAMYFCASSGEYGYTFGSGTRLTVV.

The CDR3 loop is CASSQDRDRVYEQYF. CDR3 nucleotide sequence: TGTGCCAGCAGCCAAGACCGGGACAGGGTCTACGAGCAGTACTTC. J is TRBJ2-7 and V is TRBV7-2; 9 bases fit TRBD1. In germline, CDR1 is SGHTA, CDR2 FQGNSA. The V gene end was trimmed by 5 bases and the J gene end by 3 bases; junction bases not matched to a gene: 8. There are 15 residues in the CDR3.

This chain uses TRBV9 with TRBJ1-1; D unresolved. Germline V gene sequence: CDR1 SGDLS, CDR2 YYNGEE. This CDR3 region has 15 residues. The V and J ends lost 0 bases and 4 bases respectively, with 13 bases between them. The CDR3, as DNA: TGTGCCAGCAGCGTAGATCCAGCGCCTCCCACTGAAGCTTTCTTT. This sequence encodes CASSVDPAPPTEAFF.

This clone was seen just once. V is TRBV29-1 and J is TRBJ2-7; D is perhaps TRBD1 (5 bases). This CDR3 contains 14 residues. V lost 7 bases, J lost 0 bases, and 16 bases lay in between. CDR1 is SQVTM and CDR2 is ANQGSEA in the germline V gene. CDR3 protein: CSAQKTANSYEQYF. CDR3 DNA sequence: TGCAGCGCCCAAAAGACAGCTAACTCCTACGAGCAGTACTTC.

The CDR3 sequence is CASSEAGRGDIQYF. CDR3 nucleotides: TGTGCCAGCAGTGAAGCGGGCCGGGGAGACATTCAGTACTTC. The chain is built from TRBV6-1 and TRBJ2-4, with D possibly TRBD2 on 5 matching bases. The germline V gene encodes CDR1 MNHNS and CDR2 SASEGT. CDR3 length equals 14 residues. V lost 0 bases and J 8 bases, leaving 11 bases between the germline ends.

V and J are TRBV20-1 and TRBJ2-3; D gene unclear. The length of the CDR3 is 10 residues. Trimming left V 6 bases short and J 3 bases short, with 4 bases between. CDR1 DFQATT and CDR2 SNEGSKA come from the germline V gene (reference sequence). CDR3 nucleotide sequence: TGCAGTGCGGGGACAGATACGCAGTATTTT. This codes for CSAGTDTQYF.

V gene TRBV5-4 combines with J gene TRBJ2-5; 7 bases line up with TRBD1. CDR3 size: 15 residues. In germline, CDR1 is SGHNT, CDR2 YYREEE (reference sequence). The junction had 10 bases not matched to a gene; V was cut back by 4 bases and J by 4 bases. CDR3 in amino acids: CASSPGQMVPETQYF. CDR3 coding DNA: TGTGCCAGCAGCCCGGGACAGATGGTTCCAGAGACCCAGTACTTC.